The present T cell receptor beta chain was sequenced within a study of CD8+ T cells in alopecia areata. Findings and caveats of the study: Numerous expanded lesional clones remained in scalp and blood during tofacitinib. Among the cells sequenced in scalp samples are also the resident alphabeta T cells of normal skin.

Extracted RNA was reverse transcribed into cDNA, the sequencing template. Only in-frame clones appear in the TCRdb table, and some are missing; sequencing was by immunoSEQ multiplex PCR. Of 60,000 to 85,000 clones listed, around 65% are singletons. CDR1 is MDHEN, CDR2 SYDVKM, per germline. The CDR3 runs 15 residues. Trimming left V 2 bases short and J 3 bases short, with 11 bases between. Treatment noted: oral pan-JAK inhibitor, 5-10 mg twice daily. Points on this clone: No antigen is known for it.

The receptor was derived from a human donor with alopecia areata. The rearrangement joins TRBV28 to TRBJ1-5; a weak D match, TRBD1 (5 bases). This specimen was CD8+ T cells sorted from blood, taken at week 24, from a patient treated with tofacitinib. CDR3 amino acids: CASSLGQGPNQPQHF. As DNA, the CDR3 is TGTGCCAGCAGTTTAGGGCAGGGTCCCAATCAGCCCCAGCATTTT.